The 7 T cell receptor beta chains below were found in one sample sequenced in a study of T-cell memory formation after mild COVID-19. TCRdb re-derived calls from the 5' RACE reads in MiXCR, one entry per CDR3 protein. The table has some 450,000 distinct CDR3 sequences, over 15% seen once. The sequencing sample was made of PBMCs or a T cell subset sorted from them (not recorded which). These receptors were taken from an adult woman who had mild COVID-19 (a few samples of this study predate the infection). Cell type and time point are not known.

On this clonotype itself: This may be a read error: a much more frequent sequence differs by one nucleotide. The chain couples TRBV6-4 to TRBJ2-2, with D possibly being TRBD1 (5 bases). V was clipped by 2 bases and J by 4 bases, with 5 bases between them. The CDR3 runs 13 residues. Germline CDR1 and CDR2: MRHNA and SNTAGT. The CDR3 protein is CASSDRGTGELFF. CDR3 nucleotide sequence: TGTGCCAGCAGTGACAGGGGCACCGGGGAGCTGTTTTTT.

This clonotype was recorded a few times. The V call is TRBV20-1, the J call TRBJ2-3; 15 positions agree with TRBD2. CDR1 is DFQATT and CDR2 is SNEGSKA in the germline V gene (reference sequence). Germline trimming cut 6 bases from V and 1 base from J; bases unmatched to any gene: 11. The CDR3 is made up of 18 amino acids. The chain's CDR3 is CSAPPGLAGGHRTDTQYF. As DNA, the CDR3 is TGCAGTGCGCCACCGGGACTAGCGGGAGGCCACCGCACAGATACGCAGTATTTT.

V is TRBV9 and J is TRBJ1-1; D perhaps matches TRBD1 (6 bases). The CDR3 sequence is 20 residues long. In germline, CDR1 is SGDLS, CDR2 YYNGEE. The V end was cut by 2 bases, the J end by 1 base, with 27 bases between. The CDR3 spells CASSVAVGGGLWSRNTEAFF. DNA of the CDR3: TGTGCCAGCAGCGTCGCAGTGGGGGGGGGCTTATGGTCCCGGAACACTGAAGCTTTCTTT. The whole variable domain, filled in from reference TRBV9 and TRBJ1-1, reads DSGVTQTPKHLITATGQRVTLRCSPRSGDLSVYWYQQSLDQGLQFLIQYYNGEERAKGNILERFSAQQFPDLHSELNLSSLELGDSALYFCASSVAVGGGLWSRNTEAFFGQGTRLTVV.

This chain connects TRBV7-2 to TRBJ2-7; D is undetermined. The CDR3 length is 13 residues. From germline, CDR1 is SGHTA and CDR2 FQGNSA. V lost 3 bases, J lost 0 bases, and 6 bases lay in between. Here the CDR3 reads CASSFAISYEQYF. CDR3 nucleotide sequence: TGTGCCAGCAGCTTTGCTATCTCCTACGAGCAGTACTTC. The whole variable domain, remainder taken from reference TRBV7-2 and TRBJ2-7, is GAGVSQSPSNKVTEKGKDVELRCDPISGHTALYWYRQSLGQGLEFLIYFQGNSAPDKSGLPSDRFSAERTGGSVSTLTIQRTQQEDSAVYLCASSFAISYEQYFGPGTRLTVT.

In its sample, this clonotype was seen a few times. This chain joins TRBV12-3 or TRBV12-4 and TRBJ2-7; no clear D. The V end was cut by 8 bases, the J end by 4 bases, with 18 bases between. The CDR3 totals 14 residues. The CDR3 loop is CASCPGLGSYEQYF. Written as DNA, the CDR3 is TGTGCCAGCTGTCCGGGCCTAGGCTCATACGAGCAGTACTTC.

The chain recombines TRBV12-3 or TRBV12-4 with TRBJ1-1; the D is unclear. The CDR3 is 13 residues long. Trimming shortened V by 2 bases and J by 6 bases, and 10 bases separated the two germline ends. The CDR3 spells CASSLQLVSEAFF. CDR3 DNA sequence: TGTGCCAGCAGTTTACAATTGGTATCTGAAGCTTTCTTT.

The chain is built from TRBV7-2 and TRBJ2-7, with 11 bases identical to TRBD1. Trimming cost V 7 bases and J 0 bases; bases outside gene matches: 5. Germline V gene lookup returns CDR1 SGHTA and CDR2 FQGNSA. This CDR3 spans 15 amino acids. The CDR3 is CASTGTGGPSYEQYF. DNA for the CDR3: TGTGCCAGCACCGGGACAGGGGGGCCCTCCTACGAGCAGTACTTC.